One sample yielded the 21 T cell receptor beta chains listed below, sequenced in a study of PD-1 blockade in classical Hodgkin lymphoma. Noted time point: cycle 4 day 1 (C4D1), after around six weeks of nivolumab. All patients relapsed after autologous stem cell transplantation, and brentuximab vedotin exposure varied. Some clones are missing from TCRdb's copy, which holds only in-frame ones; the method was immunoSEQ multiplex PCR. Among roughly 40,000 clones listed, around 80% were seen once. The input for sequencing was peripheral blood mononuclear cells (PBMCs), taken before the fourth cycle of nivolumab. The receptor set was obtained from a human donor with classical Hodgkin lymphoma.

This clone has a handful of counts. V gene TRBV27 combines with J gene TRBJ1-2; tentatively, D is TRBD1 (6 bases). Germline V CDR1 and CDR2: MNHEY, SMNVEV (reference sequence). The CDR3 covers 14 residues. V was cut by 5 bases and J by 7 bases, with 17 bases left in between. The CDR3 DNA is TGTGCCAGCAGTCCCCGGGACATTGATTTTGGCTACACCTTC. It specifies CASSPRDIDFGYTF.

This sequence joins TRBV7-3 and TRBJ1-2; no definite D call. Trimming shortened V by 3 bases and J by 7 bases, and 24 bases separated the two germline ends. The germline gives CDR1 SGHTA, CDR2 FQGTGA. The CDR3 is 17 amino acids. The CDR3 protein is CASSLRYTDLVVSGYTF. For the CDR3, the DNA is TGTGCCAGCAGCTTGAGATACACAGACCTGGTTGTCAGTGGCTACACCTTC.

CDR3: CASSLFPNRQGSTEAFF. The CDR3 DNA reads TGTGCCAGCAGCTTATTCCCTAACAGACAGGGGAGCACTGAAGCTTTCTTT. The chain employs TRBV7-9 and TRBJ1-1; 8 bases are shared with TRBD1. The CDR3 has 17 amino acids. The V and J ends lost 2 bases and 4 bases, in that order; junction bases with no gene match: 12. Germline V gene data show CDR1 as SEHNR and CDR2 as FQNEAQ (reference sequence).

This rearrangement joins TRBV4-2 to TRBJ2-1; 9 positions agree with TRBD1. The germline CDR1 and CDR2 sequences are LGHNA and YNFKEQ. Trimming at V came to 2 bases and at J to 8 bases, leaving 4 bases not matched to a gene. The CDR3 runs to 14 residues. CDR3 sequence reads: CASSQSGQGYEQFF. The CDR3 DNA reads TGTGCCAGCAGCCAATCGGGACAGGGTTATGAGCAGTTCTTC.

The CDR3 reads CASSGDTSEAFF. CDR3 sequence (DNA): TGTGCCAGCAGCGGTGACACCTCTGAAGCTTTCTTT. The rearrangement links TRBV9 to TRBJ1-1; D ambiguous. V was trimmed by 3 bases and J by 6 bases, leaving 9 bases between them. The CDR3 spans 12 residues. From germline, CDR1 is SGDLS and CDR2 YYNGEE.

This rearrangement joins TRBV5-1 to TRBJ1-3; 8 bases map to TRBD1. The germline V gene has CDR1 SGHRS and CDR2 YFSETQ. With V trimmed by 5 bases and J by 3 bases, 7 bases remained unmatched. This CDR3 contains 15 residues. CDR3 protein: CASSWQGANGNTIYF. DNA of the CDR3: TGCGCCAGCAGTTGGCAGGGGGCTAATGGAAACACCATATATTTT.

J is TRBJ2-5 and V is TRBV7-2; D is unresolved. Germline assignment: CDR1 SGHTA and CDR2 FQGNSA. The CDR3 is 13 amino acids. V lost 0 bases and J 2 bases, leaving 4 bases between the germline ends. CDR3 loop: CASSLAIQETQYF. For the CDR3, the DNA is TGTGCCAGCAGCTTAGCAATACAAGAGACCCAGTACTTC. Full variable domain (remainder filled in from reference TRBV7-2 and TRBJ2-5): GAGVSQSPSNKVTEKGKDVELRCDPISGHTALYWYRQSLGQGLEFLIYFQGNSAPDKSGLPSDRFSAERTGGSVSTLTIQRTQQEDSAVYLCASSLAIQETQYFGPGTRLLVL.

CDR3 bases: TGCGCCAGCAGCTCAGCGAGGGATACTGAAGCTTTCTTT. Encoded protein: CASSSARDTEAFF. V and J are TRBV5-1 and TRBJ1-1; no definite D call. Germline V lookup: CDR1 SGHRS, CDR2 YFSETQ. This CDR3 is built from 13 residues. V gave up 3 bases and J gave up 5 bases, with 11 bases separating them.

The table lists this clone with a count of one. The rearrangement links TRBV11-3 to TRBJ2-7; maybe TRBD1 (6 bases). The CDR3 spans 15 residues. The germline V and J ends were trimmed by 6 bases and 3 bases, with 18 bases remaining between them. CDR1 and CDR2 from the germline V gene are SGHNT and YENEEA. The CDR3 here is CASSLTGTTNYEQYF. The CDR3 DNA is TGTGCCAGCAGTCTAACCGGGACAACCAACTACGAGCAGTACTTC.

This clone was counted once. This sequence joins TRBV27 and TRBJ1-4; tentative D call: TRBD1 (6 bases). V lost 3 bases, J lost 7 bases, and 21 bases lay in between. The CDR3 has 17 amino acids. Germline V lookup: CDR1 MNHEY, CDR2 SMNVEV (reference sequence). The CDR3 nucleotides read TGTGCCAGCAGTTTCTCAGGGGCAGGGCTTTCGGGTGAAAAACTGTTTTTT. Its protein product is CASSFSGAGLSGEKLFF.

The V and J genes are TRBV5-6 and TRBJ2-7; no clear D gene. The V gene lost 0 bases and the J gene lost 1 base, with 5 bases spanning the gap. This CDR3 is built from 13 residues. CDR1 is SGHDT, CDR2 YYEEEE, per germline. The CDR3 spells CASSLDRSYEQYF. The DNA for the CDR3 is TGTGCCAGCAGCTTGGACCGGTCCTACGAGCAGTACTTC.

This sequence joins TRBV6-1 and TRBJ2-2; the D gene is possibly TRBD2 (6 bases). The CDR3 covers 14 residues. The germline CDR1 and CDR2 sequences are MNHNS and SASEGT. Trimming removed 10 bases at V and 8 bases at J, with 20 bases between. The CDR3: CATLGGPDPGELFF. Written as DNA, the CDR3 is TGTGCCACCCTGGGGGGTCCGGACCCAGGGGAGCTGTTTTTT.

V gene TRBV10-2 combines with J gene TRBJ2-7, with TRBD2 as a possible D gene (7 bases). Germline values: CDR1 WSHSY, CDR2 SAAADI. Trimming left V 2 bases short and J 2 bases short, with 10 bases between. The CDR3 runs 14 residues. The CDR3 here is CASSEGGGTYEQYF. CDR3 sequence (DNA): TGCGCCAGCAGTGAGGGGGGGGGCACCTACGAGCAGTACTTC.

Comment on this clone: Other DNA variants within this sample encode the same CDR3. This chain joins TRBV7-9 and TRBJ1-1; no definite D call. Per the germline V gene, CDR1 is SEHNR and CDR2 is FQNEAQ (reference sequence). CDR3 length: 13 residues. V was shortened by 2 bases and J by 0 bases, with 4 bases between the two germline ends. The CDR3 nucleotides read TGTGCCAGCAGCTTAACGCTGAACACTGAAGCTTTCTTT. It yields the protein CASSLTLNTEAFF. The variable domain in full, completed from reference TRBV7-9 and TRBJ1-1, reads DTGVSQNPRHKITKRGQNVTFRCDPISEHNRLYWYRQTLGQGPEFLTYFQNEAQLEKSRLLSDRFSAERPKGSFSTLEIQRTEQGDSAMYLCASSLTLNTEAFFGQGTRLTVV.

This sequence joins TRBV6-6 and TRBJ2-5; D is perhaps TRBD2 (6 bases). Germline loops: CDR1 MNHNY, CDR2 SVGAGI (reference sequence). CDR3 size: 14 residues. The V gene lost 5 bases and the J gene lost 6 bases, with 16 bases spanning the gap. CDR3 sequence reads: CASSLGGGFKTQYF. In nucleotides, the CDR3 is TGTGCCAGCAGTCTCGGTGGAGGGTTCAAGACCCAGTACTTC.

The genes are TRBV4-2 and TRBJ1-1; no clear D. This CDR3 contains 13 residues. The V gene's germline CDR1 is LGHNA and CDR2 YNFKEQ. Trimming removed 3 bases from V and 1 base from J, with 6 bases in between. The CDR3 here is CASSQLGNTEAFF. CDR3 coding DNA: TGTGCCAGCAGCCAGCTTGGGAACACTGAAGCTTTCTTT.

The chain links TRBV5-1 to TRBJ2-1; 10 positions agree with TRBD2. The germline gives CDR1 SGHRS, CDR2 YFSETQ. The CDR3 extends over 14 amino acids. Trimming cost V 7 bases and J 10 bases; bases outside gene matches: 11. CDR3 region: CASALAGRQGEQFF. Here the CDR3 DNA reads TGCGCCAGCGCACTAGCGGGGCGTCAAGGGGAGCAGTTCTTC.

The V call is TRBV5-6, the J call TRBJ1-4; TRBD1 matches 8 bases. V dropped 4 bases and J dropped 1; count of bases not matched to a gene: 9. CDR1 is SGHDT and CDR2 is YYEEEE in the germline V gene. The length of the CDR3 is 17 residues. The CDR3 region is CASSPQGARVTNEKLFF. CDR3 nucleotide sequence: TGTGCCAGCAGCCCGCAGGGGGCAAGGGTAACTAATGAAAAACTGTTTTTT.

The V call is TRBV7-2, the J call TRBJ2-2, with TRBD2 matching 13 bases. Looked up from germline, CDR1 is SGHTA and CDR2 is FQGNSA. This CDR3 spans 16 amino acids. V lost 5 bases to trimming and J lost 8 bases; unmatched junction nucleotides: 8. The CDR3 DNA follows: TGTGCCAGCAGCCCCCGGGGACTAGCGGGGACTGGGGAGCTGTTTTTT. Its protein is CASSPRGLAGTGELFF.

The rearrangement links TRBV7-2 to TRBJ1-3; no firm D call. With 5 bases removed from V and 5 bases from J, the gap between germline ends came to 7 bases. There are 12 residues in the CDR3. CDR1 is SGHTA and CDR2 is FQGNSA in the germline V gene. CDR3 loop: CASSPLRNTIYF. CDR3 coding DNA: TGTGCCAGCAGCCCTCTGAGAAACACCATATATTTT. Based on the CDR3 plus reference TRBV7-2 and TRBJ1-3, the full variable domain is GAGVSQSPSNKVTEKGKDVELRCDPISGHTALYWYRQSLGQGLEFLIYFQGNSAPDKSGLPSDRFSAERTGGSVSTLTIQRTQQEDSAVYLCASSPLRNTIYFGEGSWLTVV.

V is TRBV2 and J is TRBJ2-1; 7 bases align to TRBD2. V lost 7 bases and J lost 6; bases outside the gene matches: 9. The CDR3 length is 14 residues. The germline V gene encodes CDR1 SNHLY and CDR2 FYNNEI. The chain's CDR3 is CASMKGLAVNEQFF. The CDR3 DNA is TGTGCCAGCATGAAGGGGCTAGCGGTCAATGAGCAGTTCTTC. Together with reference TRBV2 and TRBJ2-1, the CDR3 gives the full variable domain: EPEVTQTPSHQVTQMGQEVILRCVPISNHLYFYWYRQILGQKVEFLVSFYNNEISEKSEIFDDQFSVERPDGSNFTLKIRSTKLEDSAMYFCASMKGLAVNEQFFGPGTRLTVL.